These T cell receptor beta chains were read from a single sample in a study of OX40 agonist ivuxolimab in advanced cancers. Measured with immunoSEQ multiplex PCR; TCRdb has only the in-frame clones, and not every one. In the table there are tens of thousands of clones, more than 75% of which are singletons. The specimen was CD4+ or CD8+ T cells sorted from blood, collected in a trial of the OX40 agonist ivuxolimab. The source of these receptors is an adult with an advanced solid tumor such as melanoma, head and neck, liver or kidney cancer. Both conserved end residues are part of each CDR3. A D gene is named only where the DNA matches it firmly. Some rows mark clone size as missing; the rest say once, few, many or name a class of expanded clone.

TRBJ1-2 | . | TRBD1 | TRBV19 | CASMGQGYYGYTF | TGTGCCAGTATGGGACAGGGGTACTATGGCTACACCTTC
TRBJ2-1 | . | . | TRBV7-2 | CASSSQHWALYRDNEQFF | TGTGCCAGCAGTTCCCAACACTGGGCCCTCTACAGAGACAATGAGCAGTTCTTC
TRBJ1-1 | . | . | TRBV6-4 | CASSAGTVSAEAFF | TGTGCCAGCAGTGCCGGGACGGTTTCGGCTGAAGCTTTCTTT
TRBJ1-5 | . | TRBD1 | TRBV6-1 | CASSVTGGSGNQPQHF | TGTGCCAGCAGTGTAACAGGGGGATCAGGCAATCAGCCCCAGCATTTT
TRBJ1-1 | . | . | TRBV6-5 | CASSFRGAATEAFF | TGTGCCAGCAGTTTTCGAGGGGCAGCCACTGAAGCTTTCTTT
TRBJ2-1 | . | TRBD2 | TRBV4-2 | CASSRSGASYNEQFF | TGTGCCAGCAGCCGTAGCGGGGCCTCCTACAATGAGCAGTTCTTC
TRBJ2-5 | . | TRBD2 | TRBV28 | CASSPGLAGVETQYF | TGTGCCAGCAGCCCCGGACTAGCGGGAGTCGAGACCCAGTACTTC
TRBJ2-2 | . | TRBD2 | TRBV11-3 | CASSFSSGNTGELFF | TGTGCCAGCAGCTTTTCTAGCGGGAACACCGGGGAGCTGTTTTTT
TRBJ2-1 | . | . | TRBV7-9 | CASKTEGARNEQFF | TGTGCCAGTAAAACGGAGGGGGCGCGTAATGAGCAGTTCTTC
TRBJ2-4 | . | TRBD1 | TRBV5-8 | CASSLAPTGNPKNIQYF | TGTGCCAGCAGCTTGGCCCCGACAGGGAATCCCAAAAACATTCAGTACTTC
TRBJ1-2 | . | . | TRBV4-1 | CASSQDEGRVSGYTF | TGCGCCAGCAGCCAAGATGAGGGCAGGGTTTCTGGCTACACCTTC
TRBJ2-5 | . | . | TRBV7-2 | CASSLGPGRETQYF | TGTGCCAGCAGCTTAGGCCCGGGACGGGAGACCCAGTACTTC
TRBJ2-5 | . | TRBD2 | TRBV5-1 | CASSLAATSGGAPQETQYF | TGCGCCAGCAGCTTGGCCGCGACTAGCGGGGGGGCCCCCCAAGAGACCCAGTACTTC
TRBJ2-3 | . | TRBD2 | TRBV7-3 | CASSLNPPLAGVDTQYF | TGTGCCAGCAGCTTAAACCCCCCCTTAGCGGGAGTGGATACGCAGTATTTT
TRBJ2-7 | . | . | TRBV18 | CASSSTNYEQYF | TGTGCCAGCTCGTCCACGAACTACGAGCAGTACTTC
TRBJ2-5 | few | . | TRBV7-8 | CASSSRQIGPETQYF | TGTGCCAGCAGCTCGAGACAGATAGGGCCAGAGACCCAGTACTTC
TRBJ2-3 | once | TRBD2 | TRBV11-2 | CASSVMSSGSTDTQYF | TGTGCCAGCAGTGTTATGTCTAGCGGGAGCACAGATACGCAGTATTTT
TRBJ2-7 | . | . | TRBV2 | CANSLRGAYEQYF | TGTGCCAACAGTTTGAGGGGAGCCTACGAGCAGTACTTC
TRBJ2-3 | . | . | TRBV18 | CASSPSTDTQYF | TGTGCCAGCTCACCCAGCACAGATACGCAGTATTTT
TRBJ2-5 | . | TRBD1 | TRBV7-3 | CASSAQGTGGGMETQYF | TGTGCCAGCAGCGCACAAGGGACAGGTGGAGGTATGGAGACCCAGTACTTC
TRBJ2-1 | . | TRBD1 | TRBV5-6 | CASSRTGGPTYNEQFF | TGTGCCAGCAGCCGTACAGGGGGGCCAACCTACAATGAGCAGTTCTTC
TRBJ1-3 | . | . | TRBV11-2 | CASSLVPGRSDTIYF | TGTGCCAGCAGCTTAGTCCCAGGGAGGAGTGACACCATATATTTT
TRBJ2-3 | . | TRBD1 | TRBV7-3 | CASSSGTGGASFTDTQYF | TGTGCCAGCAGCTCCGGGACAGGGGGCGCCTCCTTCACAGATACGCAGTATTTT
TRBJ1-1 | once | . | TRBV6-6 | CASRRDGEAFF | TGTGCCAGCAGACGGGACGGTGAAGCTTTCTTT
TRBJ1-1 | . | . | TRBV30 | CAWSQPGRYTEAFF | TGTGCCTGGAGTCAACCAGGGAGGTACACTGAAGCTTTCTTT
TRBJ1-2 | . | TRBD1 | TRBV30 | CAWSADRGQGGHGYTF | TGTGCCTGGAGCGCGGACAGGGGGCAAGGGGGGCATGGCTACACCTTC
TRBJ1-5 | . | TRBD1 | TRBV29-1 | CSVTLTGGSNQPQHF | TGCAGCGTTACCTTGACAGGGGGCAGCAATCAGCCCCAGCATTTT
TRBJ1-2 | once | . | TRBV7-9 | CASSSVDYGYTF | TGTGCCAGCAGCTCAGTCGACTATGGCTACACCTTC
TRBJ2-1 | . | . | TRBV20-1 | CSARDFDEQFF | TGCAGTGCTAGAGATTTCGATGAGCAGTTCTTC
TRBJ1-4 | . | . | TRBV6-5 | CASSIGRSFNEKLFF | TGTGCCAGCAGTATTGGTCGTTCTTTTAATGAAAAACTGTTTTTT
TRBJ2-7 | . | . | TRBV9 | CASSMTRLGEQYF | TGTGCCAGCAGCATGACTAGGTTGGGCGAGCAGTACTTC
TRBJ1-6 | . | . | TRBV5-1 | CASSSFRESNSPLHF | TGCGCCAGCAGCTCCTTCAGGGAGAGTAATTCACCCCTCCACTTT
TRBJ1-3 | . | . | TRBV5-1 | CASSLGDRNTIYF | TGCGCCAGCAGCTTAGGGGACAGAAACACCATATATTTT
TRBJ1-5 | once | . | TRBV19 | CASRGPLDNQPQHF | TGTGCCAGTAGAGGACCGTTGGACAATCAGCCCCAGCATTTT
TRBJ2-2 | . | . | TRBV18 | CASSFSKFIQTGELFF | TGTGCCAGCTCATTCTCGAAGTTCATTCAGACCGGGGAGCTGTTTTTT
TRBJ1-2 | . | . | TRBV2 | CASRPRGAGGDYGYTF | TGTGCCAGCAGACCTCGGGGGGCCGGCGGTGACTATGGCTACACCTTC
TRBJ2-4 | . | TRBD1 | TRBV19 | CASSRTGDDIQYF | TGTGCCAGTAGTAGGACAGGGGATGACATTCAGTACTTC
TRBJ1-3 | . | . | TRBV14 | CASSQANTPGNTIYF | TGTGCCAGCAGCCAAGCAAACACCCCTGGAAACACCATATATTTT
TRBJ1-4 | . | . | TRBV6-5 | CASSYSGGPKLFF | TGTGCCAGCAGTTACTCTGGGGGCCCCAAACTGTTTTTT
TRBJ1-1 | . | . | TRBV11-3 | CASSQGGYRMNTEAFF | TGTGCCAGCAGCCAAGGGGGGTACCGAATGAACACTGAAGCTTTCTTT
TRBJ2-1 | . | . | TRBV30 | CAWSVYREQFF | TGTGCCTGGAGTGTCTACCGGGAGCAGTTCTTC
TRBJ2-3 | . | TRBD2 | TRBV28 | CASSNSGGNSYTQYF | TGTGCCAGCAGCAATAGCGGGGGTAACTCGTATACGCAGTATTTT
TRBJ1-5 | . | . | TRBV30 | CAWSVKRDSNQPQHF | TGTGCCTGGAGTGTAAAGCGGGATAGCAATCAGCCCCAGCATTTT
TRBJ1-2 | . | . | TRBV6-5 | CASSDRTTNYGYTF | TGTGCCAGCAGTGACAGGACCACTAACTATGGCTACACCTTC
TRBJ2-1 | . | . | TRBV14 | CASSLRPGASSYNEQFF | TGTGCCAGCAGCCTTCGGCCCGGGGCCAGCTCCTACAATGAGCAGTTCTTC
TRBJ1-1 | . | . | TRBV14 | CASSQTRTSFDTEAFF | TGTGCCAGCAGCCAAACCAGGACATCCTTCGACACTGAAGCTTTCTTT
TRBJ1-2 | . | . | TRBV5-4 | CASSLRLLANYGYTF | TGTGCCAGCAGCTTGCGGCTGTTAGCTAACTATGGCTACACCTTC
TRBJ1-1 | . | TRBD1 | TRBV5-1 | CASSLEGTGLEAFF | TGCGCCAGCAGCTTAGAAGGGACAGGCCTTGAAGCTTTCTTT
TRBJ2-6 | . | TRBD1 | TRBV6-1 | CASSVQGASGGANVLTF | TGTGCCAGCAGTGTACAGGGGGCCTCGGGTGGGGCCAACGTCCTGACTTTC
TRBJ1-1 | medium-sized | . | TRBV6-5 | CASSRRPGSGTEAFF | TGTGCCAGCAGCCGAAGGCCGGGGTCGGGCACTGAAGCTTTCTTT
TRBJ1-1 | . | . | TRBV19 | CASQIRVNTEAFF | TGTGCCAGTCAAATCAGGGTGAACACTGAAGCTTTCTTT
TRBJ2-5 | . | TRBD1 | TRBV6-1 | CASSVNPGQGTETQYF | TGTGCCAGCAGTGTCAACCCGGGACAGGGGACGGAGACCCAGTACTTC
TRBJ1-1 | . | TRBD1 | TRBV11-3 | CASSLGGQVNTEAFF | TGTGCCAGCAGCTTAGGGGGACAGGTGAACACTGAAGCTTTCTTT
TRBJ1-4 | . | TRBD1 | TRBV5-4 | CASSLRGPGEKLFF | TGTGCCAGCAGCTTAAGGGGGCCGGGGGAAAAACTGTTTTTT